This TCR beta chain came from a study of CD8+CD57+ T cells in acquired aplastic anemia (dated by TCRdb to 2016 to 2018). For the wider study: Extracted DNA from sorted CD4+ and CD8+ cells averaged approximately 3.4 ug, ranging from about 0.18 to 27.4 ug. CD8+CD57+ expansion was defined as frequency above the mean frequency observed in healthy subjects.

Beyond this particular receptor, the publication reports: Roughly 30 CD8+ CDR3 sequences were shared between patients and controls but appeared highly expressed in patients and within their immunodominant clones. No significant difference in CD8+ Simpson's diversity was found between patients and healthy controls (P=0.060).

Genomic DNA served as template for TCR beta VDJ combination and CDR3 sequence profiling. An Illumina HiSeq 2000 was the platform used for TCR repertoire sequencing. The paper's processing steps were these. Repertoire assessment relied on Simpson's diversity index, CDR3 size and DJ length profiles, and TRBV/TRBJ rearrangement plots. The most abundant DNA sequence in the deep sequencing data was defined as the immunodominant clone. CDR3 amino acid sequences were screened for sharing across subjects and were compared with published repertoires and the VDJdb database. In-frame beta chains were kept once TCRdb had trimmed the public reads at Q25 with fastp and called clones with MiXCR. Each CDR3 protein gets just one entry, which takes the most common genes and DNA from the rows behind it. The V and J calls shown here were made by TCRdb, not taken from the authors' results. The sample table holds 200,000 to 250,000 distinct CDR3 sequences, of which approximately 65% were seen once. Around 60% of the sample lies in the top ten.

Flow cytometry had shown CD8+CD57+ cell expansion in the patients selected for sequencing. Every patient had severe acquired aplastic anemia, diagnosed using the International Study of Aplastic Anemia and Agranulocytosis and Camitta criteria. At the time blood was sampled, none of the patients had received any therapy. TCR repertoires of sorted CD4+ and CD8+ blood T cells from severe aplastic anemia patients and healthy subjects were deep-sequenced in the study. In the USA, patient enrollment took place under clinicaltrials.gov protocols 00001620, 01623167, 00001397, 00071045, 00081523 and 00961064. Ficoll-Paque density gradient centrifugation was used to isolate peripheral blood mononuclear cells. CD4+ and CD8+ T cells were sorted by FACS or magnetic beads before DNA extraction. Turning to this clonotype: The clone's antigen remains unknown. Base qualities are not at hand, and no much larger clone is one base apart.

The junction carries 14 bases between V and J, which are trimmed by 4 bases and 7 bases respectively. The germline V gene yields ENHRY for CDR1 and SYGVKD for CDR2. Measured from the cysteine to the phenylalanine, the CDR3 is 14 residues long. The sequence is cut down to CDR3 DNA, 42 bases in frame from base 1. Sequencing was performed on sorted CD4+, CD8+, or CD8+CD57+ T cells (not recorded which) from PBMCs. The receptor comes from a human donor with aplastic anemia. The chain was built from TRBV10-3 and TRBJ2-1, with TRBD1 perhaps the D gene, on 6 matching bases. The DNA sequence follows: TGTGCCATCAGTGTGGGAACAGGGATGAATGAGCAGTTCTTC. The resulting protein is CAISVGTGMNEQFF.